This entry lists 12 T cell receptor beta chains sequenced from one sample in a study of PD-1 blockade in classical Hodgkin lymphoma. Every patient was affected by relapse after autologous stem cell transplantation, while exposure to brentuximab vedotin was not uniform. Some clones are missing from TCRdb's copy, which holds only in-frame ones; the method was immunoSEQ multiplex PCR. The sample carries 25,000 to 30,000 clones, roughly 71% recorded once. Sample: peripheral blood mononuclear cells (PBMCs), taken before the second cycle of nivolumab. The receptors were gathered from a human donor with classical Hodgkin lymphoma.

The CDR3 sequence is CASSPGSDTQYF. The DNA for the CDR3 is TGTGCCAGCAGCCCGGGAAGTGATACGCAGTATTTT. The gene calls are TRBV11-3 and TRBJ2-3, with D possibly being TRBD2 (5 bases). Deletions cut 5 bases from V and 6 bases from J, with 9 bases between. The CDR3 has 12 amino acids. From germline, CDR1 is SGHNT and CDR2 YENEEA.

This chain links TRBV19 with TRBJ1-1; D unclear. The CDR3 runs to 13 residues. Germline values: CDR1 LNHDA, CDR2 SQIVND (reference sequence). Trimming took off 3 bases at V and 4 bases at J, with 9 bases between the two ends. CDR3 nucleotides: TGTGCCAGTAGTATCCTCTCCGCCACTGAAGCTTTCTTT. It encodes CASSILSATEAFF.

The V and J genes are TRBV5-6 and TRBJ2-2; D ambiguous. The germline V gene has CDR1 SGHDT and CDR2 YYEEEE. The V and J ends lost 4 bases and 4 bases respectively, with 14 bases between them. The CDR3 totals 15 residues. In DNA form, the CDR3 reads TGTGCCAGCAGCCCATTCGCAGAGTTCACCGGGGAGCTGTTTTTT. The encoded protein is CASSPFAEFTGELFF.

Details on this clone: Different DNA sequences within this sample yield the same CDR3. The V gene is TRBV19, the J gene TRBJ1-2; D remains unclear. The CDR3 covers 15 residues. Trimming took 3 bases from V and 5 from J, leaving 16 bases between them. Germline V gene data show CDR1 as LNHDA and CDR2 as SQIVND (reference sequence). The CDR3 loop is CASSILDARAYGYTF. The DNA for the CDR3 is TGTGCCAGTAGTATTCTGGACGCTAGGGCGTATGGCTACACCTTC.

The chain couples TRBV28 to TRBJ2-7; the D gene is possibly TRBD1 (6 bases). The CDR3 has 14 amino acids. The V end lost 5 bases, the J end lost 7 bases, and 18 bases lay between the germline ends. CDR1 is MDHEN, CDR2 SYDVKM, per germline. CDR3 DNA sequence: TGTGCCAGCAGTGGGACCACGGGACATCGGGAGCAGTACGTC. Protein sequence: CASSGTTGHREQYV.

The V call is TRBV5-1, the J call TRBJ1-1; the D is unclear. Germline assignment: CDR1 SGHRS and CDR2 YFSETQ. The CDR3 runs to 14 residues. The V end lost 0 bases, the J end lost 4 bases, and 10 bases lay between the germline ends. CDR3 sequence: CASSLEGIGTEAFF. The CDR3 DNA reads as TGCGCCAGCAGCTTGGAGGGCATTGGCACTGAAGCTTTCTTT.

This clone was found once. The chain uses TRBV11-2 and TRBJ2-7, with 10 nucleotides matching TRBD2. The CDR3 runs to 16 residues. With V trimmed by 5 bases and J by 5 bases, 12 bases remained unmatched. Germline V gene lookup returns CDR1 SGHAT and CDR2 FQNNGV. The CDR3: CASSLSLAGALDEQYF. CDR3 in DNA: TGTGCCAGCAGCCTAAGTCTAGCGGGAGCTCTCGACGAGCAGTACTTC.

V and J are TRBV7-7 and TRBJ1-3; possible D gene TRBD1, 6 bases. The CDR3 spans 15 residues. V dropped 4 bases and J dropped 0 bases, with 10 bases sitting between them. Looked up from germline, CDR1 is SSHAT and CDR2 is FNYEAQ (reference sequence). The CDR3 nucleotides read TGTGCCAGCAGCTCGGGACACTTCTCTGGAAACACCATATATTTT. It translates to CASSSGHFSGNTIYF.

The genes are TRBV28 and TRBJ2-1, with D unresolved. Germline V gene lookup returns CDR1 MDHEN and CDR2 SYDVKM. V dropped 2 bases and J dropped 0 bases, with 14 bases sitting between them. CDR3 length: 17 amino acids. CDR3 sequence: CASSLREVWSSYNEQFF. In nucleotides, the CDR3 is TGTGCCAGCAGTTTACGAGAGGTGTGGAGCTCCTACAATGAGCAGTTCTTC.

The gene calls are TRBV4-1 and TRBJ1-2; TRBD1 might be the D (5 bases). This CDR3 is 16 amino acids long. V lost 3 bases and J 2 bases, leaving 16 bases between the germline ends. Germline V gene data show CDR1 as MGHRA and CDR2 as YSYEKL. DNA of the CDR3: TGCGCCAGCAGCCAGGGACTCAGGACGGAGAACTATGGCTACACCTTC. This gives the protein CASSQGLRTENYGYTF.

This clone was recorded only once. Written as DNA, the CDR3 is TGTGCCAGCAGCCCCGGGACAGGGGGTAGGGAGACCCAGTACTTC. Amino acids: CASSPGTGGRETQYF. This chain links TRBV28 with TRBJ2-5; 11 bases fit TRBD1. The germline CDR1 and CDR2 sequences are MDHEN and SYDVKM. The V and J ends lost 6 bases and 5 bases, in that order; junction bases with no gene match: 8. CDR3 length equals 15 residues. Supplemented by reference TRBV28 and TRBJ2-5, the full variable domain reads DVKVTQSSRYLVKRTGEKVFLECVQDMDHENMFWYRQDPGLGLRLIYFSYDVKMKEKGDIPEGYSVSREKKERFSLILESASTNQTSMYLCASSPGTGGRETQYFGPGTRLLVL.

This clone was seen once. This chain uses TRBV19 with TRBJ2-7; TRBD1 aligns across 8 bases. Germline values: CDR1 LNHDA, CDR2 SQIVND (reference sequence). The CDR3 is 14 residues long. The trim removed 6 bases at V and 2 bases at J, leaving 6 bases unmatched. The CDR3 loop is CASSWQGATYEQYF. The CDR3 nucleotides are TGTGCCAGTAGCTGGCAGGGGGCTACCTACGAGCAGTACTTC.